These T cell receptor beta chains were read from a single sample in a study of blood T cell repertoires in COVID-19. TCRdb's table, derived via immunoSEQ multiplex PCR, lists solely in-frame clones and lacks some. The table includes 95,000 to 130,000 clones, approximately 82% detected once. The sample consisted of peripheral blood. These receptors were obtained from a man in his 70s with active or convalescent COVID-19. Each CDR3 is given with its conserved first and last residue. D genes are given only for firm matches. The listing skips clone size in some rows; elsewhere it reads once, few, many or a size class.

TRBV6-4	.	.	TRBJ1-1	13	CASSGGTDTEAFF	TGTGCCAGCAGCGGAGGGACGGATACTGAAGCTTTCTTT
TRBV9	.	.	TRBJ2-5	15	CASSPSAGGSETQYF	TGTGCCAGCAGCCCCTCGGCAGGGGGGTCGGAGACCCAGTACTTC
TRBV5-5	TRBD1	few	TRBJ1-2	15	CASSFSAGQSYGYTF	TGTGCCAGCAGCTTTTCGGCGGGACAGTCCTATGGCTACACCTTC
TRBV19	TRBD1	few	TRBJ1-4	14	CASSPTGVREKLFF	TGTGCCAGTAGCCCGACAGGGGTCAGAGAAAAACTGTTTTTT
TRBV6-2/TRBV6-3	.	.	TRBJ1-1	15	CASSLPGTPSTEAFF	TGTGCCAGCAGCCTACCCGGGACACCTAGCACTGAAGCTTTCTTT
TRBV18	.	few	TRBJ1-4	13	CASSPPGREKLFF	TGTGCCAGCTCCCCACCGGGGAGGGAAAAACTGTTTTTT
TRBV6-5	.	.	TRBJ1-4	15	CASSPGGSTNEKLFF	TGTGCCAGCAGCCCGGGAGGTTCAACTAATGAAAAACTGTTTTTT
TRBV2	.	.	TRBJ2-7	14	CASSSQGRPYEQYF	TGTGCCAGCAGTTCACAGGGGAGGCCCTACGAGCAGTACTTC
TRBV19	.	.	TRBJ1-5	14	CASRGSSGNQPQHF	TGTGCCTCTCGGGGGTCCAGTGGCAATCAGCCCCAGCATTTT
TRBV19	.	few	TRBJ1-6	13	CASMASYNSPLHF	TGTGCCAGTATGGCCTCATATAATTCACCCCTCCACTTT
TRBV30	TRBD2	once	TRBJ2-7	15	CAWSVRLAGTYEQYF	TGTGCCTGGAGTGTACGGCTAGCGGGGACCTACGAGCAGTACTTC
TRBV5-1	.	.	TRBJ2-7	15	CASSLGGTASYEQYF	TGCGCCAGCAGCTTAGGAGGGACAGCCTCCTACGAGCAGTACTTC
TRBV3-1/TRBV3-2	TRBD2	.	TRBJ2-1	17	CASSQVVMIAGGNEQFF	TGTGCCAGCAGCCAAGTGGTGATGATAGCGGGGGGCAATGAGCAGTTCTTC
TRBV5-6	.	.	TRBJ1-6	14	CASSFGGSNSPLHF	TGTGCCAGCAGCTTTGGCGGGAGCAATTCACCCCTCCACTTT
TRBV7-2	TRBD1	.	TRBJ1-4	16	CASSPSGTGAGEKLFF	TGTGCCAGCAGCCCATCCGGGACAGGGGCTGGGGAAAAACTGTTTTTT
TRBV7-2	.	once	TRBJ2-1	17	CASSLRGGGSFYNEQFF	TGTGCCAGCAGCTTAAGGGGAGGGGGAAGCTTCTACAATGAGCAGTTCTTC
TRBV9	.	.	TRBJ1-5	14	CASSPGGGNQPQHF	TGTGCCAGCAGCCCCGGCGGGGGCAATCAGCCCCAGCATTTT
TRBV27	TRBD1	.	TRBJ1-2	16	CASSAALTGGADGYTF	TGTGCCAGCAGCGCCGCACTGACAGGGGGCGCGGATGGCTACACCTTC
TRBV5-1	TRBD2	once	TRBJ2-7	15	CASSLGASGTYEQYF	TGCGCCAGCAGCTTGGGGGCTAGCGGGACCTACGAGCAGTACTTC
TRBV24-1	TRBD2	.	TRBJ2-7	15	CATSDQTSGTYEQYF	TGTGCCACCAGTGATCAGACTAGCGGAACCTACGAGCAGTACTTC
TRBV7-6	TRBD1	once	TRBJ2-3	15	CASSTGQGSTDTQYF	TGTGCCAGCAGCACTGGACAGGGATCCACAGATACGCAGTATTTT
TRBV5-4	TRBD1	.	TRBJ1-1	14	CASSLAPGGAEAFF	TGTGCCAGCAGCTTGGCCCCAGGGGGCGCTGAAGCTTTCTTT
TRBV6-1	.	.	TRBJ2-7	13	CASSEDDSYEQYF	TGTGCCAGCAGTGAAGATGACAGCTACGAGCAGTACTTC
TRBV4-1	.	few	TRBJ1-1	16	CASSHTPQDLGGGAFF	TGCGCCAGCAGCCATACCCCGCAGGACCTTGGGGGGGGAGCTTTCTTT
TRBV7-3	TRBD1	.	TRBJ2-3	15	CASSEGQGASDTQYF	TGTGCCAGCAGCGAGGGACAGGGGGCATCAGATACGCAGTATTTT
TRBV6-5	.	.	TRBJ1-3	15	CASADFGTLGNTIYF	TGTGCCAGCGCAGACTTTGGGACACTTGGAAACACCATATATTTT
TRBV27	.	.	TRBJ2-7	11	CASSDYYEQYF	TGTGCCAGCAGCGACTACTACGAGCAGTACTTC
TRBV28	TRBD1	.	TRBJ1-3	14	CASSSGTGGNTIYF	TGTGCCAGCAGTTCAGGGACAGGCGGAAACACCATATATTTT
TRBV7-9	.	.	TRBJ2-1	14	CASSLELIGNEQFF	TGTGCCAGCAGCTTAGAACTTATCGGCAATGAGCAGTTCTTC
TRBV19	TRBD1	.	TRBJ1-5	16	CASSIDLGQGFQPQHF	TGTGCCAGTAGTATAGATCTGGGACAGGGTTTTCAGCCCCAGCATTTT
TRBV9	.	.	TRBJ1-5	15	CASSGGPTGNQPQHF	TGTGCCAGCAGCGGTGGGCCCACCGGCAATCAGCCCCAGCATTTT
TRBV19	TRBD1	few	TRBJ1-3	14	CASSRDRGGNTIYF	TGTGCCAGTAGTCGGGACAGGGGAGGAAACACCATATATTTT
TRBV20-1	.	.	TRBJ2-5	11	CSAQFQETQYF	TGCAGTGCTCAATTCCAAGAGACCCAGTACTTC
TRBV3-1/TRBV3-2	TRBD2	.	TRBJ2-7	17	CASSQVSSGRDIYEQYF	TGTGCCAGCAGCCAAGTCTCTAGCGGGAGGGACATCTACGAGCAGTACTTC
TRBV4-3	.	.	TRBJ1-5	14	CASSQAGGNQPQHF	TGCGCCAGCAGCCAAGCAGGGGGCAATCAGCCCCAGCATTTT
TRBV28	TRBD2	.	TRBJ2-2	18	CASNTEWWLAGDAGELFF	TGTGCCAGCAACACAGAATGGTGGCTAGCGGGAGACGCCGGGGAGCTGTTTTTT
TRBV6-5	.	.	TRBJ1-5	13	CASSSGNNQPQHF	TGTGCCAGCAGTTCGGGGAACAATCAGCCCCAGCATTTT
TRBV7-8	.	few	TRBJ2-7	15	CASRDYKQVGSEQYF	TGTGCCAGCAGGGACTATAAACAGGTTGGAAGCGAGCAGTACTTC
TRBV7-9	TRBD2	.	TRBJ2-1	15	CASSLAGGLSNEQFF	TGTGCCAGCAGCCTAGCGGGGGGGCTCTCCAATGAGCAGTTCTTC
TRBV7-2	.	once	TRBJ2-3	15	CASSLGGGRKDTQYF	TGTGCCAGCAGCTTAGGGGGGGGCAGAAAAGATACGCAGTATTTT
TRBV10-3	.	.	TRBJ2-5	13	CAISEAPGETQYF	TGTGCCATCAGTGAGGCCCCAGGGGAGACCCAGTACTTC
TRBV28	.	once	TRBJ2-1	15	CASTRGGAYYNEQFF	TGTGCCAGCACAAGAGGGGGGGCGTACTACAATGAGCAGTTCTTC
TRBV28	.	.	TRBJ2-1	13	CAFSVHPRGEQFF	TGTGCCTTCTCTGTCCACCCCCGGGGTGAGCAGTTCTTC
TRBV19	TRBD2	.	TRBJ2-1	14	CATSSGSSYNEQFF	TGTGCCACGAGTAGCGGGAGCTCCTACAATGAGCAGTTCTTC
TRBV11-3	.	.	TRBJ1-2	15	CASSLGRQVSYGYTF	TGTGCCAGCAGCTTAGGCCGACAGGTCTCCTATGGCTACACCTTC
TRBV6-2/TRBV6-3	TRBD2	.	TRBJ2-3	17	CASSAGGRGTYTDTQYF	TGTGCCAGCAGTGCGGGGGGGCGGGGTACCTACACAGATACGCAGTATTTT
TRBV7-2	.	.	TRBJ2-3	13	CASSSRLVRDTYF	TGTGCCAGCAGCTCGCGACTAGTTCGTGACACGTATTTT
TRBV28	TRBD1	many	TRBJ1-6	15	CASSSPTGTSSPLHF	TGTGCCAGCAGTTCGCCGACAGGGACCTCTTCACCCCTCCACTTT
TRBV15	.	.	TRBJ2-5	13	CATSGGYQETQYF	TGTGCCACCAGCGGGGGGTACCAAGAGACCCAGTACTTC
TRBV4-1	.	.	TRBJ1-5	15	CASSQEGLNNQPQHF	TGCGCCAGCAGCCAGGAGGGGTTGAACAATCAGCCCCAGCATTTT
TRBV11-2	.	.	TRBJ2-5	14	CASSARLDQETQYF	TGTGCCAGCAGCGCTAGACTAGACCAAGAGACCCAGTACTTC